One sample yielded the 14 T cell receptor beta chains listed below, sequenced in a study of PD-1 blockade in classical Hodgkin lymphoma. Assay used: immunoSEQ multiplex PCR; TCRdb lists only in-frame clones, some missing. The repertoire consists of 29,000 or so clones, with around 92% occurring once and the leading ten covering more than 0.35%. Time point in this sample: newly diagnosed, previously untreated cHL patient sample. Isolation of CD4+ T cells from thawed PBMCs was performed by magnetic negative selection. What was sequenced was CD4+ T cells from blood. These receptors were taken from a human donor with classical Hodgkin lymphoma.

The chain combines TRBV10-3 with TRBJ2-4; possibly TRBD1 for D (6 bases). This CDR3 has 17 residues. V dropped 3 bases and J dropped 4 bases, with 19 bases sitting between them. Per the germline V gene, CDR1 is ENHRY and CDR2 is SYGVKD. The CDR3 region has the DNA TGTGCCATCAGTGAAAGCCAGGGGATCGGGGCTAAAAACATTCAGTACTTC. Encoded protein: CAISESQGIGAKNIQYF.

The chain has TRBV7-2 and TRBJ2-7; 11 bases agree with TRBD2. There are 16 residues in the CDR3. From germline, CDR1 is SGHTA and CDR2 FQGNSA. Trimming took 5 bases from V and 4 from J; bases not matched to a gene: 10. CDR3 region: CASSQTTGTSGYEQYF. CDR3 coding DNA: TGTGCCAGCAGCCAAACAACCGGGACTAGCGGATACGAGCAGTACTTC.

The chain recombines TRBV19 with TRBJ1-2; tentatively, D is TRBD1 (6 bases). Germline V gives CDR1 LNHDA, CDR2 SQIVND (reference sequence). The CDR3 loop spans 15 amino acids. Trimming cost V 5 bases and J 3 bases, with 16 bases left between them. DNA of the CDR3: TGTGCCAGTAGTGTACAGGGCACCACCGACTATGGCTACACCTTC. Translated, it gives CASSVQGTTDYGYTF.

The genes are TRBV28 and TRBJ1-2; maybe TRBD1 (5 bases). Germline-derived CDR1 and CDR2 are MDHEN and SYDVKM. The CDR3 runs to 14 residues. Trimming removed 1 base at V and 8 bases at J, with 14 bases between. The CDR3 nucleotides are TGTGCCAGCAGTTTATCGTCAGGGTTGGAGGGCTACACCTTC. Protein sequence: CASSLSSGLEGYTF.

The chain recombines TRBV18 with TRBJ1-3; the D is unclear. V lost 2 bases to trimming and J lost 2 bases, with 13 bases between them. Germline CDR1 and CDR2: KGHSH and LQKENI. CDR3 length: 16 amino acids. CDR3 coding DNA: TGTGCCAGCTCACCAACTTCACAAGGCGCTGGAAACACCATATATTTT. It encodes CASSPTSQGAGNTIYF.

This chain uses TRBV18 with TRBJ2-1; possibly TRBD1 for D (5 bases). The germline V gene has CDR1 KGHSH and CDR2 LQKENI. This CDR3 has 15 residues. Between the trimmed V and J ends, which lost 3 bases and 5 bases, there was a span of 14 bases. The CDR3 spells CASSPRVYFDNEQFF. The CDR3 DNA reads TGTGCCAGCTCACCCAGGGTGTACTTCGACAATGAGCAGTTCTTC.

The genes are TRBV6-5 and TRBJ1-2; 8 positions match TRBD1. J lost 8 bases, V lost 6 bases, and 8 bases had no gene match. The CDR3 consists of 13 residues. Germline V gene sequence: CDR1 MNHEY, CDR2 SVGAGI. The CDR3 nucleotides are TGTGCCAGCAGACAGACAGGGGCGCGGGGCTACACCTTC. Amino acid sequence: CASRQTGARGYTF.

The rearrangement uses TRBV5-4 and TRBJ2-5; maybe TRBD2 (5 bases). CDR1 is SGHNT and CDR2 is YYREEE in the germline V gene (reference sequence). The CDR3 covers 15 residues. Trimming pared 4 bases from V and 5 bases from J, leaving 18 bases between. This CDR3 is CASSASGRGMETQYF. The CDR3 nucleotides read TGTGCCAGCAGCGCCAGCGGCCGAGGCATGGAGACCCAGTACTTC. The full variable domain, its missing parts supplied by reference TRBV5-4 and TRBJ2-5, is ETGVTQSPTHLIKTRGQQVTLRCSSQSGHNTVSWYQQALGQGPQFIFQYYREEENGRGNFPPRFSGLQFPNYSSELNVNALELDDSALYLCASSASGRGMETQYFGPGTRLLVL.

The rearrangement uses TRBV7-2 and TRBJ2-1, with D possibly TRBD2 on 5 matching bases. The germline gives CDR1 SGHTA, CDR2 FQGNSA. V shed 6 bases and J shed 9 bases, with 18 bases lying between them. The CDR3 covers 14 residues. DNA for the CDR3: TGTGCCAGCAGGTACCAAACTAGTGGCGGTGAGCAGTTCTTC. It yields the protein CASRYQTSGGEQFF.

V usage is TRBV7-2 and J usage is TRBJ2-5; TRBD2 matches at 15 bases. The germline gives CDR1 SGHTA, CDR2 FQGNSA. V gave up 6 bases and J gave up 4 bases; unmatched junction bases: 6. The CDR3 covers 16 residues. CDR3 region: CASSRTSGRARETQYF. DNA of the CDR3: TGTGCCAGCAGTCGGACTAGCGGGAGGGCGAGAGAGACCCAGTACTTC.

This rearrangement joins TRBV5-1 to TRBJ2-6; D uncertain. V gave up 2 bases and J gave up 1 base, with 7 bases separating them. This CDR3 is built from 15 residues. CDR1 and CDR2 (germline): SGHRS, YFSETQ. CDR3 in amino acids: CASSLVGSGANVLTF. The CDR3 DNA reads TGCGCCAGCAGCTTAGTGGGGTCTGGGGCCAACGTCCTGACTTTC.

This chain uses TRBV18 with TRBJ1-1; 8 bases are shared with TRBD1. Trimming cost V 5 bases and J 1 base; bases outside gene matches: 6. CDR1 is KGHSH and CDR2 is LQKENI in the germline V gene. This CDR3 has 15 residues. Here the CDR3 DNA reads TGTGCCAGCTCATCGAACAGGGGGTGGAACACTGAAGCTTTCTTT. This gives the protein CASSSNRGWNTEAFF.

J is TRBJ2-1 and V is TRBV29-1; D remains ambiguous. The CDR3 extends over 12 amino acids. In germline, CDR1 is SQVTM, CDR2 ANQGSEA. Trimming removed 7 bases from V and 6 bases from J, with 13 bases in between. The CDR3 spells CSASGQSNEQFF. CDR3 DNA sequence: TGCAGCGCATCCGGGCAATCCAATGAGCAGTTCTTC.

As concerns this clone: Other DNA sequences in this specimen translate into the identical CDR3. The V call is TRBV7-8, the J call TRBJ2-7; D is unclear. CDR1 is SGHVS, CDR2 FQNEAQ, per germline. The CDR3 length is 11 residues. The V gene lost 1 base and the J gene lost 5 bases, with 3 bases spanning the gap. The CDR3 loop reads CASSLVDEQYF. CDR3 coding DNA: TGTGCCAGCAGCTTAGTTGACGAGCAGTACTTC. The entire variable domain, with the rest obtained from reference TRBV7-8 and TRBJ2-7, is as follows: GAGVSQSPRYKVAKRGQDVALRCDPISGHVSLFWYQQALGQGPEFLTYFQNEAQLDKSGLPSDRFFAERPEGSVSTLKIQRTQQEDSAVYLCASSLVDEQYFGPGTRLTVT.